The 14 T cell receptor beta chains given below trace back to one sample, sequenced in a study of blood T cell repertoires in COVID-19. TCRdb keeps only in-frame clones here, not all; method: immunoSEQ multiplex PCR. In the table there are approximately 79,000 clones, around 83% of which are singletons. The specimen sequenced was peripheral blood. The receptors were gathered from a woman aged 45 to 65 with acute or convalescent COVID-19.

The chain links TRBV30 to TRBJ2-1; 7 positions agree with TRBD1. The CDR3 totals 15 residues. Germline assignment: CDR1 GTSNPN and CDR2 SVGIG (reference sequence). V lost 3 bases and J lost 8; bases outside the gene matches: 13. The CDR3 is CAWRIDRAYRDEQFF. CDR3 bases: TGTGCCTGGAGGATAGACAGGGCGTATAGAGATGAGCAGTTCTTC.

This clone was detected once. The chain uses TRBV4-2 and TRBJ1-1; D is possibly TRBD1 (6 bases). V gave up 6 bases and J gave up 0 bases, with 17 bases separating them. This CDR3 region has 16 residues. Germline CDR1 and CDR2: LGHNA and YNFKEQ. The CDR3 DNA is TGTGCCAGCAGACCCGGGGGGGGCTCGGTGAACACTGAAGCTTTCTTT. This gives the protein CASRPGGGSVNTEAFF.

V and J are TRBV27 and TRBJ2-7; D is unresolved. V was trimmed by 4 bases and J by 1 base, leaving 8 bases between them. There are 13 residues in the CDR3. Germline V gene data show CDR1 as MNHEY and CDR2 as SMNVEV (reference sequence). The chain's CDR3 is CASSSSTSYEQYF. As DNA, the CDR3 is TGTGCCAGCAGTTCCAGTACATCCTACGAGCAGTACTTC.

The rearrangement joins TRBV9 to TRBJ2-3; 8 positions match TRBD2. Germline CDR1 SGDLS, CDR2 YYNGEE. This CDR3 region has 17 residues. V dropped 0 bases and J dropped 5; count of bases not matched to a gene: 11. The CDR3 loop reads CASSVEASGGPQDTQYF. CDR3 nucleotides: TGTGCCAGCAGCGTAGAGGCAAGCGGGGGCCCCCAAGATACGCAGTATTTT.

CDR3 in DNA: TGTGCCAGCACCAGGGTCAACACCGGGGAGCTGTTTTTT. It specifies CASTRVNTGELFF. The rearrangement uses TRBV27 and TRBJ2-2; weak D call: TRBD1 (5 bases). V lost 7 bases to trimming and J lost 2 bases, with 8 bases between them. Germline V gene data show CDR1 as MNHEY and CDR2 as SMNVEV (reference sequence). CDR3 length equals 13 residues.

The sample holds a few counts of this clone. The chain recombines TRBV27 with TRBJ2-7, with 7 bases aligning to TRBD1. CDR1 is MNHEY and CDR2 is SMNVEV in the germline V gene (reference sequence). The CDR3 is 14 residues long. Trimming removed 8 bases from V and 4 bases from J; junction bases left unmatched: 11. For the CDR3, the DNA is TGTGCCAGCGGGTCGGACAGGCGACGGTACGAGCAGTACTTC. Amino acids: CASGSDRRRYEQYF.

This chain uses TRBV7-7 with TRBJ2-1, with 9 bases that match TRBD2. Germline V gene data show CDR1 as SSHAT and CDR2 as FNYEAQ (reference sequence). CDR3 length: 15 amino acids. V dropped 6 bases and J dropped 7; count of bases not matched to a gene: 10. The CDR3 region has the DNA TGTGCCAGCAGTCCTAGCGGGACTACGGCGAATGAGCAGTTCTTC. Encoded protein: CASSPSGTTANEQFF.

The rearrangement links TRBV9 to TRBJ2-1, with TRBD2 matching over 13 bases. The CDR3 sequence is 17 residues long. Germline V gives CDR1 SGDLS, CDR2 YYNGEE. V dropped 4 bases and J dropped 10; count of bases not matched to a gene: 14. The CDR3 is CASSTTLTGTSGEEQFF. In DNA form, the CDR3 reads TGTGCCAGCAGCACTACCCTAACCGGGACTAGCGGGGAAGAGCAGTTCTTC.

CDR3: CASSFDSSGNTIYF. CDR3 sequence (DNA): TGTGCCAGCAGTTTCGACAGCTCTGGAAACACCATATATTTT. V and J are TRBV5-4 and TRBJ1-3, with a possible D match to TRBD1 (5 bases). Trimming shortened V by 5 bases and J by 0 bases, and 9 bases separated the two germline ends. CDR3 size: 14 residues. Germline loops: CDR1 SGHNT, CDR2 YYREEE (reference sequence).

This sequence joins TRBV5-5 and TRBJ1-3; D is unresolved. There are 17 residues in the CDR3. Germline V CDR1 and CDR2: SGHKS, YYEKEE (reference sequence). Trimming shortened V by 0 bases and J by 7 bases, and 20 bases separated the two germline ends. DNA for the CDR3: TGTGCCAGCAGCTTGGGTCCTAGTGGAGGGAGGAGGAACACCATATATTTT. This gives the protein CASSLGPSGGRRNTIYF.

The rearrangement uses TRBV2 and TRBJ2-1; D is perhaps TRBD2 (6 bases). V lost 7 bases and J 0 bases, leaving 7 bases between the germline ends. Germline values: CDR1 SNHLY, CDR2 FYNNEI. This CDR3 is 13 amino acids long. CDR3 nucleotides: TGTGCCAGCACCGGGAGCTCCTACAATGAGCAGTTCTTC. Protein product: CASTGSSYNEQFF.

The chain combines TRBV5-1 with TRBJ1-1, with 7 bases fitting TRBD1. J was trimmed by 4 bases and V by 4 bases; bases with no gene match: 4. Germline CDR1 and CDR2: SGHRS and YFSETQ. CDR3 size: 13 residues. Written as DNA, the CDR3 is TGCGCCAGCAGCGCTAGACAGGGCACTGAAGCTTTCTTT. This codes for CASSARQGTEAFF.

The rearrangement uses TRBV7-8 and TRBJ2-7; 8 bases agree with TRBD2. The CDR3 contains 13 residues. Trimming at V came to 5 bases and at J to 6 bases, leaving 6 bases not matched to a gene. Looked up from germline, CDR1 is SGHVS and CDR2 is FQNEAQ. The CDR3: CASSQRTSREQYF. For the CDR3, the DNA is TGTGCCAGCAGCCAAAGGACTAGCCGCGAGCAGTACTTC.

The V and J genes are TRBV5-1 and TRBJ2-6, with D unclear. Trimming pared 4 bases from V and 0 bases from J, leaving 8 bases between. Germline CDR1 and CDR2: SGHRS and YFSETQ. The CDR3 is 15 residues long. The CDR3 here is CASSRDNSGANVLTF. The CDR3 region has the DNA TGCGCCAGCAGCCGAGACAACTCTGGGGCCAACGTCCTGACTTTC.